These 19 T cell receptor beta chains were sequenced from one sample in a study of control samples from healthy donors and cancer patients. Assay used: immunoSEQ multiplex PCR; TCRdb lists only in-frame clones, some missing. The repertoire holds roughly 120,000 clones, with about 95% as singletons. Sequencing input: blood. These receptors came from a man aged 30 to 39 in good health.

The genes are TRBV5-8 and TRBJ2-5; D might be TRBD1 (6 bases). Trimming shortened V by 4 bases and J by 2 bases, and 12 bases separated the two germline ends. The CDR3 loop spans 14 amino acids. Germline CDR1 is SGHTS and CDR2 is YDEGEE. This chain's CDR3 is CASSTDRLQETQYF. The CDR3 bases are TGTGCCAGCAGCACCGACAGGTTGCAAGAGACCCAGTACTTC.

V gene TRBV2 combines with J gene TRBJ1-2; 8 bases are shared with TRBD1. Germline CDR1 reads SNHLY; CDR2 reads FYNNEI. The V segment lost 8 bases and the J segment 11 bases; nucleotides outside the gene matches: 7. The CDR3 has 11 residues. CDR3 amino acids: CASLGTGSYTF. The CDR3 nucleotides are TGTGCCAGCTTGGGGACAGGTTCTTACACCTTC. The whole variable domain, filled in from reference TRBV2 and TRBJ1-2, reads EPEVTQTPSHQVTQMGQEVILRCVPISNHLYFYWYRQILGQKVEFLVSFYNNEISEKSEIFDDQFSVERPDGSNFTLKIRSTKLEDSAMYFCASLGTGSYTFGSGTRLTVV.

The chain recombines TRBV4-3 with TRBJ1-1; D gene ambiguous. This CDR3 comprises 13 residues. CDR1 is LGHNA, CDR2 YSLEER, per germline. V was cut by 4 bases and J by 11 bases, with 17 bases left in between. The CDR3 sequence: CASSPDDPTRAFF. The CDR3 nucleotides are TGCGCCAGCAGCCCAGATGACCCCACGAGGGCTTTCTTT.

This chain uses TRBV10-3 with TRBJ1-1, with D tentatively TRBD1 (6 bases). With 6 bases removed from V and 8 bases from J, the gap between germline ends came to 13 bases. From germline, CDR1 is ENHRY and CDR2 SYGVKD. The CDR3 spans 12 residues. The CDR3 DNA reads TGTGCCATCAGGGGTACAGGGTACGAAGCTTTCTTT. Translated, it gives CAIRGTGYEAFF.

V and J are TRBV6-5 and TRBJ1-2; D not resolved. Germline CDR1 and CDR2: MNHEY and SVGAGI. This CDR3 comprises 13 residues. V was pared by 6 bases and J by 7 bases, with 15 bases between. The CDR3 bases are TGTGCCAGCAGCCAAGGGAAGGGAGGTGGCTACACCTTC. Translated, it gives CASSQGKGGGYTF.

The rearrangement joins TRBV11-2 to TRBJ2-5; D gene uncertain. V was clipped by 3 bases and J by 2 bases, with 10 bases between them. The length of the CDR3 is 14 residues. Germline V gives CDR1 SGHAT, CDR2 FQNNGV. CDR3 DNA sequence: TGTGCCAGCAGCTTGGTCGGCAGGCAAGAGACCCAGTACTTC. Translated: CASSLVGRQETQYF.

V usage is TRBV30 and J usage is TRBJ1-2, with D tentatively TRBD1 (5 bases). CDR3 size: 15 residues. Between the trimmed V and J ends, which lost 1 base and 5 bases, there was a span of 17 bases. Germline CDR1 GTSNPN, CDR2 SVGIG (reference sequence). In DNA form, the CDR3 reads TGTGCCTGGAGTGCGGGGGACTGGAACCCGTATGGCTACACCTTC. Its translation is CAWSAGDWNPYGYTF.

The chain couples TRBV4-3 to TRBJ1-1, with 11 bases matching TRBD1. Per the germline V gene, CDR1 is LGHNA and CDR2 is YSLEER. The CDR3 has 16 residues. Trimming cost V 3 bases and J 3 bases; bases outside gene matches: 6. The CDR3 sequence: CASSHGTGGWDTEAFF. CDR3 nucleotides: TGCGCCAGCAGCCATGGGACAGGGGGTTGGGACACTGAAGCTTTCTTT.

V gene TRBV19 combines with J gene TRBJ1-1, with 8 nucleotides matching TRBD1. With V trimmed by 5 bases and J by 1 base, 3 bases remained unmatched. Germline V gene lookup returns CDR1 LNHDA and CDR2 SQIVND (reference sequence). The CDR3 is 14 amino acids. The CDR3 loop is CASSVTGGNTEAFF. The CDR3 region has the DNA TGTGCCAGTAGTGTTACAGGGGGGAACACTGAAGCTTTCTTT.

The chain links TRBV27 to TRBJ2-2; D remains unclear. The CDR3 extends over 16 amino acids. V dropped 2 bases and J dropped 5 bases, with 15 bases sitting between them. From germline, CDR1 is MNHEY and CDR2 SMNVEV (reference sequence). This CDR3 reads CASSLSLGLGTGELFF. CDR3 sequence (DNA): TGTGCCAGCAGTTTAAGTCTAGGGTTGGGAACCGGGGAGCTGTTTTTT.

J is TRBJ1-4 and V is TRBV15; D may be TRBD1 (5 bases). With 0 bases removed from V and 7 bases from J, the gap between germline ends came to 9 bases. The CDR3 loop spans 14 amino acids. Per germline, CDR1 LNHNV and CDR2 YYDKDF (reference sequence). DNA for the CDR3: TGTGCCACCAGCAGAGATAGCGGGGCTGAAAAACTGTTTTTT. This gives the protein CATSRDSGAEKLFF.

The chain combines TRBV19 with TRBJ1-5; D perhaps matches TRBD1 (6 bases). V gave up 2 bases and J gave up 5 bases, with 10 bases separating them. The CDR3 is 14 amino acids. CDR1 and CDR2 from the germline V gene are LNHDA and SQIVND (reference sequence). CDR3 sequence reads: CASSIWGAHQPQHF. CDR3 in DNA: TGTGCCAGTAGTATATGGGGGGCCCATCAGCCCCAGCATTTT.

This chain links TRBV7-2 with TRBJ2-1, with D perhaps matching TRBD2 (7 bases). Trimming cost V 1 base and J 2 bases, with 12 bases left between them. Germline assignment: CDR1 SGHTA and CDR2 FQGNSA. This CDR3 contains 16 residues. Written as DNA, the CDR3 is TGTGCCAGCAGCTTAGGAGGCGGGGGCCCCTACAATGAGCAGTTCTTC. Translating it yields CASSLGGGGPYNEQFF.

CDR3 bases: TGTGCCAGCTCACCGGACGGCGGGAATTCACCCCTCCACTTT. Translation gives CASSPDGGNSPLHF. The chain has TRBV18 and TRBJ1-6; no reliable D call. CDR1 and CDR2 (germline): KGHSH, LQKENI. Trimming stripped 3 bases from V and 7 bases from J, with 10 bases between. The length of the CDR3 is 14 residues.

The J gene is TRBJ1-6, the V gene TRBV27; 8 positions match TRBD1. The CDR3 loop spans 15 amino acids. Germline V gene data show CDR1 as MNHEY and CDR2 as SMNVEV (reference sequence). V gave up 3 bases and J gave up 7 bases; unmatched junction bases: 5. The CDR3 bases are TGTGCCAGCAGTTTGGTACAGGGGGTAAATTCACCCCTCCACTTT. This sequence encodes CASSLVQGVNSPLHF.

The V and J genes are TRBV7-8 and TRBJ1-1; D call uncertain. CDR1 and CDR2 from the germline V gene are SGHVS and FQNEAQ. This CDR3 has 15 amino acids. The V gene lost 5 bases and the J gene lost 1 base, with 14 bases spanning the gap. The DNA of the CDR3 is TGTGCCAGCAGCACCATAAAACAGAAGAACACTGAAGCTTTCTTT. The encoded protein is CASSTIKQKNTEAFF.

The chain is built from TRBV21-1 and TRBJ2-3; TRBD1, the table's D call, was not compared with the DNA. TRBV21-1 is described as a pseudogene. The CDR3 is 18 residues long. CDR3 nucleotides: TGTGCCAGCAGCAAAAGGTCAGAGAGGACAGGGGAGGCAGATACGCAGTATTTT. As protein: CASSKRSERTGEADTQYF.

This chain joins TRBV28 and TRBJ1-1; D gene uncertain. CDR1 is MDHEN and CDR2 is SYDVKM in the germline V gene. V was trimmed by 3 bases and J by 0 bases, leaving 8 bases between them. This CDR3 region has 14 residues. Here the CDR3 DNA reads TGTGCCAGCAGTTTTACCAGGTTGAACACTGAAGCTTTCTTT. It translates to CASSFTRLNTEAFF.

The gene calls are TRBV7-2 and TRBJ2-7; a possible D gene is TRBD1 (6 bases). V lost 6 bases, J lost 6 bases, and 21 bases lay in between. The CDR3 has 15 residues. Per the germline V gene, CDR1 is SGHTA and CDR2 is FQGNSA. The CDR3 nucleotides read TGTGCCAGCAGTTTCAGTGAGACAGGAGGCCGCGAGCAGTACTTC. This codes for CASSFSETGGREQYF. The variable domain in full, with the rest retrieved from reference TRBV7-2 and TRBJ2-7, is GAGVSQSPSNKVTEKGKDVELRCDPISGHTALYWYRQSLGQGLEFLIYFQGNSAPDKSGLPSDRFSAERTGGSVSTLTIQRTQQEDSAVYLCASSFSETGGREQYFGPGTRLTVT.